This TCR beta chain was identified in a study of cytomegalovirus exposure and HLA in healthy donors. Study-level findings and limits: Within an earlier analysis, most TCR beta V segments proved productive either about 87% or about 30% of the time.

With regard to this clone: Its antigen remains unknown.

Researchers ran the PCR with 60 Vbeta and 13 Jbeta primers. The repertoire was sequenced with immunoSEQ multiplex PCR; TCRdb's copy has only in-frame clones and lacks some. The table for this sample gives 80,000 to 95,000 clones. The source material was PBMCs. This sequence originates from a woman aged 25 to 39 in good health and CMV-seronegative.

The CDR3 DNA follows: TGCAGTGCGGCGGGACCCTATGGCTACACCTTC. Amino acids: CSAAGPYGYTF. The V gene is TRBV20-1, the J gene TRBJ1-2, with D perhaps matching TRBD1 (5 bases). Deletions cut 6 bases from V and 4 bases from J, with 9 bases between. Germline V gives CDR1 DFQATT, CDR2 SNEGSKA (reference sequence). The length of the CDR3 is 11 residues.